The T cell receptor beta chain described here comes from a study of vaccination effects on CD4 cells after COVID-19. At the level of the study: Two-dose vaccination with either BNT162b2 or mRNA-1273 was given to the participants. Study-wide results and caveats: There were few convalescent patients in the study and no early post-infection timepoints.

The repertoire was sequenced with immunoSEQ multiplex PCR; TCRdb's copy has only in-frame clones and lacks some. The sample yields roughly 65,000 clones, 76% seen once. This clone was counted between two and nine times. Its antigen is still unknown. ViraFEST used viral peptide pools to expand antigen-specific CD4+ T cells before sequencing. A 10-day culture period preceded the isolation of CD4+ T cells. Nucleocapsid antibodies were negative in the vaccine recipients, who had never had SARS-CoV-2 infection. Fresh IL-2-containing medium replaced half the medium on days 3 and 7. Germline V gives CDR1 LGHDT, CDR2 YNNKEL (reference sequence). There are 14 residues in the CDR3. Trimming removed 6 bases from V and 7 bases from J; junction bases left unmatched: 10.

The sequence came from a human donor who received a COVID-19 vaccine. The chain combines TRBV3-1 (or the pseudogene TRBV3-2) with TRBJ1-1, with TRBD1 identical over 8 bases. Source: CD4+ T cells from PBMCs cultured with HCoV-NL63 spike peptides, taken before COVID-19 vaccination. The CDR3 DNA reads TGTGCCAGCAGTCCGGTGACAGGGGCAGTTGAAGCTTTCTTT. It is translated as CASSPVTGAVEAFF.